This TCR beta chain is from a study of shared clonotypes between healthy human individuals. This CDR3 comprises 12 residues. V was cut by 5 bases and J by 6 bases, with 8 bases left in between. Germline V CDR1 and CDR2: SNHLY, FYNNEI. Genomic DNA (from each subset) was split evenly across several immunoSEQ plates. As handled by the study authors: Junction-only sequences without quality scores came from ImmunoSEQ, so filtering differed. Repertoires were generated with immunoSEQ multiplex PCR, while TCRdb's copy carries only in-frame clones and drops some. The DNA was the basis for D and trimming; V, J and clone size are from that table. The table shows about 450,000 clones, with 70% to 80% occurring only once.

The TCR was taken from a woman between 40 and 50 years old in good health. Some clones in this sample may be carry-over from other donors' samples. The sequenced material came from PBMCs. V and J are TRBV2 and TRBJ1-5; a possible D gene is TRBD1 (5 bases). CDR3 DNA: TGTGCCAGCAGTCAGGGAGCTCAGCCCCAGCATTTT. Its protein product is CASSQGAQPQHF. Full variable domain (rest looked up from reference TRBV2 and TRBJ1-5): EPEVTQTPSHQVTQMGQEVILRCVPISNHLYFYWYRQILGQKVEFLVSFYNNEISEKSEIFDDQFSVERPDGSNFTLKIRSTKLEDSAMYFCASSQGAQPQHFGDGTRLSIL.